A selection of T cell receptor beta chains follows, all from one sample in a study of control samples from healthy donors and cancer patients. Assay: immunoSEQ multiplex PCR; the TCRdb copy retains only in-frame clones and omits some. Among 55,000 to 90,000 clones listed, over 75% were seen once. The sequenced sample was blood. These receptors came from a man aged 45 to 65 in good health. CDR3s include the opening cysteine and the closing phenylalanine or tryptophan. A D gene is named only where the DNA matches it firmly. Where a row states a size, it is once, few, many or the class of an expanded clone; other rows omit it.

cdr3_aa	cdr3_nt	clone_size	v_call	j_call	d_call
CASTPLGSYEQYF	TGTGCCAGCACCCCGCTAGGCTCCTACGAGCAGTACTTC	-	TRBV2	TRBJ2-7	-
CASSFANSPLHF	TGTGCCAGCAGCTTTGCAAATTCACCCCTCCACTTT	-	TRBV11-3	TRBJ1-6	-
CASSSLSGTNTEAFF	TGTGCCAGCAGCTCCTTGTCGGGGACGAACACTGAAGCTTTCTTT	few	TRBV7-9	TRBJ1-1	-
CAWSIKGALGNTIYF	TGTGCCTGGAGTATTAAGGGGGCTCTTGGAAACACCATATATTTT	-	TRBV30	TRBJ1-3	TRBD1
CASSQDRGTRYGYTF	TGCGCCAGCAGCCAAGACAGGGGAACCCGCTATGGCTACACCTTC	-	TRBV4-3	TRBJ1-2	-
CASSTSPGNSGNTIYF	TGTGCCAGTAGTACCTCCCCAGGGAACAGTGGAAACACCATATATTTT	-	TRBV19	TRBJ1-3	-
CASSRSTSGNTIYF	TGTGCCAGCAGCCGAAGCACCTCTGGAAACACCATATATTTT	-	TRBV7-9	TRBJ1-3	-
CASSIAGNQPQHF	TGTGCCAGCAGTATTGCCGGCAATCAGCCCCAGCATTTT	-	TRBV14	TRBJ1-5	-
CASRGLARWGSYEQYF	TGTGCCAGCAGGGGACTAGCGCGCTGGGGGTCCTACGAGCAGTACTTC	-	TRBV27	TRBJ2-7	TRBD2
CASSFVNQPQHF	TGTGCCAGCAGCTTCGTGAATCAGCCCCAGCATTTT	few	TRBV7-2	TRBJ1-5	-
CASSQEDRLAGTDTQYF	TGCGCCAGCAGCCAAGAAGATCGACTAGCGGGGACAGATACGCAGTATTTT	-	TRBV4-3	TRBJ2-3	TRBD2
CASSPPVGELFF	TGTGCCAGCAGCCCGCCCGTTGGGGAGCTGTTTTTT	-	TRBV11-2	TRBJ2-2	-
CSGDFLDTQYF	TGCAGCGGGGACTTTCTCGATACGCAGTATTTT	-	TRBV29-1	TRBJ2-3	-
CASRHTTGTRYYYEQYF	TGCGCCAGCAGACATACCACCGGGACTAGATACTACTACGAGCAGTACTTC	once	TRBV4-1	TRBJ2-7	TRBD2
CASSVTEYEQYF	TGTGCCAGCAGCGTAACGGAGTACGAGCAGTACTTC	-	TRBV7-9	TRBJ2-7	-
CASSLARADYTGELFF	TGTGCCAGCAGCTTAGCGCGGGCAGACTACACCGGGGAGCTGTTTTTT	-	TRBV11-1	TRBJ2-2	-
CASSVRLAGETQYF	TGTGCCAGCAGCGTAAGACTAGCGGGAGAGACCCAGTACTTC	few	TRBV5-8	TRBJ2-5	TRBD2
CASRKACRTGNTGELFF	TGTGCCAGCAGGAAGGCCTGCAGAACAGGGAACACCGGGGAGCTGTTTTTT	-	TRBV21-1	TRBJ2-2	-
CASSLGGNADEQFF	TGTGCCAGCAGCTTGGGAGGGAATGCCGATGAGCAGTTCTTC	-	TRBV5-6	TRBJ2-1	-
CASSPEGEQFF	TGTGCCAGCAGCCCGGAAGGTGAGCAGTTCTTC	once	TRBV28	TRBJ2-1	-
CASSLFTDTQYF	TGTGCCAGCAGCTTATTCACAGATACGCAGTATTTT	-	TRBV7-9	TRBJ2-3	-
CSASGGAREYF	TGCAGTGCTAGCGGGGGGGCGAGAGAATATTTT	-	TRBV20-1	TRBJ2-3	TRBD2
CAWSKLQGHGYTF	TGTGCCTGGAGTAAACTACAGGGCCATGGCTACACCTTC	-	TRBV30	TRBJ1-2	-
CASSYGTIYEQYF	TGTGCCAGCAGTTACGGGACTATCTACGAGCAGTACTTC	few	TRBV27	TRBJ2-7	TRBD2
CASSSLTSVAGGYEQYF	TGTGCCAGCAGCTCCCTGACCTCGGTAGCGGGGGGGTACGAGCAGTACTTC	-	TRBV7-2	TRBJ2-7	TRBD2
CASSLGGRDEQFF	TGTGCCAGCAGCTTGGGAGGAAGGGATGAGCAGTTCTTC	few	TRBV5-4	TRBJ2-1	-
CASTHEAGGFMNTEAFF	TGTGCCAGCACCCATGAGGCAGGTGGGTTCATGAACACTGAAGCTTTCTTT	-	TRBV5-4	TRBJ1-1	-
CASSYSTSGDNEQFF	TGTGCCAGCAGTTACTCGACTAGCGGAGACAATGAGCAGTTCTTC	-	TRBV6-5	TRBJ2-1	TRBD2
CASSYHFVAEQFF	TGTGCCAGCAGTTACCACTTTGTGGCGGAGCAGTTCTTC	few	TRBV6-2/TRBV6-3	TRBJ2-1	-
CATSDGTGSYEQYF	TGTGCCACCAGTGATGGGACAGGGAGTTACGAGCAGTACTTC	-	TRBV24-1	TRBJ2-7	TRBD1
CASNPGPSTDTQYF	TGTGCCAGCAACCCGGGGCCTAGCACAGATACGCAGTATTTT	-	TRBV21-1	TRBJ2-3	-
CSAPGVTQYF	TGCAGTGCCCCCGGCGTTACGCAGTATTTT	-	TRBV20-1	TRBJ2-3	-
CASSLAGTGEQYF	TGTGCCAGCAGCTTAGCAGGGACCGGCGAGCAGTACTTC	-	TRBV11-3	TRBJ2-7	-
CASSTGRGDSHFYNEQFF	TGTGCCAGCAGTACCGGCAGGGGGGACTCCCACTTTTACAATGAGCAGTTCTTC	-	TRBV25-1	TRBJ2-1	-